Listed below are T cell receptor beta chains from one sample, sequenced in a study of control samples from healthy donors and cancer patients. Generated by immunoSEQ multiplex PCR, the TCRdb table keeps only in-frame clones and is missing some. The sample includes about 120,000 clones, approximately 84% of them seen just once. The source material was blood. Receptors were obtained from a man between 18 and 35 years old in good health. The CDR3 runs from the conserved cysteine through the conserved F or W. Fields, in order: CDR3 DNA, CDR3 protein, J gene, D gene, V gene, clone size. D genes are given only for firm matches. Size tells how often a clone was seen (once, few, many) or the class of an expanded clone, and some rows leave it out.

CDR3nt: TGCGCCAGCAGCCAATTACTAGCCGATGAGCAGTTCTTC
CDR3aa: CASSQLLADEQFF
j_gene: TRBJ2-1
d_gene: -
v_gene: TRBV4-1
abundance: -

CDR3nt: TGTGCCAGCAGTGGCTGGAAGGGTGCGCCCGGGGAGCTGTTTTTT
CDR3aa: CASSGWKGAPGELFF
j_gene: TRBJ2-2
d_gene: -
v_gene: TRBV2
abundance: -

CDR3nt: TGCGCCAGCAGCCAAGGGCCCCTCCCGTTCTTGAATTCACCCCTCCACTTT
CDR3aa: CASSQGPLPFLNSPLHF
j_gene: TRBJ1-6
d_gene: -
v_gene: TRBV4-3
abundance: -

CDR3nt: TGTGCCAGCAGCCGGACCGGCGCGAACACCGGGGAGCTGTTTTTT
CDR3aa: CASSRTGANTGELFF
j_gene: TRBJ2-2
d_gene: -
v_gene: TRBV19
abundance: few

CDR3nt: TGTGCCAGCAGGCGGGCTTTGGGGGGGGAGACCCAGTACTTC
CDR3aa: CASRRALGGETQYF
j_gene: TRBJ2-5
d_gene: TRBD2
v_gene: TRBV28
abundance: -

CDR3nt: TGTGCCAGCAGCCACGAGTCCTGGGGTTCACCCCTCCACTTT
CDR3aa: CASSHESWGSPLHF
j_gene: TRBJ1-6
d_gene: -
v_gene: TRBV6-5
abundance: -

CDR3nt: TGTGCCAGCTCAGCCAGGGTAAACGGACAGCCCCAGCATTTT
CDR3aa: CASSARVNGQPQHF
j_gene: TRBJ1-5
d_gene: -
v_gene: TRBV18
abundance: once

CDR3nt: TGTGCCAGCTCACCCGCGCAACGAGTCACAGATACGCAGTATTTT
CDR3aa: CASSPAQRVTDTQYF
j_gene: TRBJ2-3
d_gene: -
v_gene: TRBV18
abundance: -

CDR3nt: TGTGCCAGCAAGGAGGGACAGAAGTTGGCAGGCACCTTC
CDR3aa: CASKEGQKLAGTF
j_gene: TRBJ1-2
d_gene: TRBD1
v_gene: TRBV2
abundance: few

CDR3nt: TGTGCCAGCGGATACAGCGGTTCCTATTCACCCCTCCACTTT
CDR3aa: CASGYSGSYSPLHF
j_gene: TRBJ1-6
d_gene: -
v_gene: TRBV5-6
abundance: -

CDR3nt: TGTGCCAGCAGCTCGCCCGGCGGGGGGCAAACGGGAAACACCATATATTTT
CDR3aa: CASSSPGGGQTGNTIYF
j_gene: TRBJ1-3
d_gene: -
v_gene: TRBV7-9
abundance: once

CDR3nt: TGTGCCAGCAGCCGGACAGGGACTAACTACGAGCAGTACTTC
CDR3aa: CASSRTGTNYEQYF
j_gene: TRBJ2-7
d_gene: -
v_gene: TRBV3-1/TRBV3-2
abundance: -

CDR3nt: TGTGCCAGCTCACCCGGGAACAGGGGAATGAATCAGCCCCAGCATTTT
CDR3aa: CASSPGNRGMNQPQHF
j_gene: TRBJ1-5
d_gene: TRBD1
v_gene: TRBV18
abundance: -

CDR3nt: TGTGCCAGCAGCTTAGGGTCATTGTATGGTTTGACAGAAGACACTTACGAGCAGTACTTC
CDR3aa: CASSLGSLYGLTEDTYEQYF
j_gene: TRBJ2-7
d_gene: -
v_gene: TRBV13
abundance: -

CDR3nt: TGTGCCATCAGTTCAGGGTACAATGAGCAGTTCTTC
CDR3aa: CAISSGYNEQFF
j_gene: TRBJ2-1
d_gene: -
v_gene: TRBV10-3
abundance: -

CDR3nt: TGTGCCAGCAGTGAGGACAGGGCTCTGAGCACAGATACGCAGTATTTT
CDR3aa: CASSEDRALSTDTQYF
j_gene: TRBJ2-3
d_gene: TRBD1
v_gene: TRBV2
abundance: -

CDR3nt: TGTGCCAGCAGCCCTGGATGGTCCGGGGAGCTGTTTTTT
CDR3aa: CASSPGWSGELFF
j_gene: TRBJ2-2
d_gene: -
v_gene: TRBV27
abundance: once

CDR3nt: TGTGCCAGCTCCCCAGGGGCCAACGTCCTGACTTTC
CDR3aa: CASSPGANVLTF
j_gene: TRBJ2-6
d_gene: -
v_gene: TRBV18
abundance: -

CDR3nt: TGTGCCAGCAGCTTAATAGACGGAGATACGCAGTATTTT
CDR3aa: CASSLIDGDTQYF
j_gene: TRBJ2-3
d_gene: -
v_gene: TRBV7-9
abundance: -

CDR3nt: TGTGCCATCAGCGCAAAACCCCTAGCGGGGGGGGCCCACGAGCAGTACTTC
CDR3aa: CAISAKPLAGGAHEQYF
j_gene: TRBJ2-7
d_gene: TRBD2
v_gene: TRBV10-3
abundance: -

CDR3nt: TGTGCCACCAGTGATCGGACGGGATCAGATACGCAGTATTTT
CDR3aa: CATSDRTGSDTQYF
j_gene: TRBJ2-3
d_gene: -
v_gene: TRBV24-1
abundance: -

CDR3nt: TGTGCCAGCAGTGAAAGGATGATGAACACTGAAGCTTTCTTT
CDR3aa: CASSERMMNTEAFF
j_gene: TRBJ1-1
d_gene: -
v_gene: TRBV2
abundance: -

CDR3nt: TGCGCCAGCTCGGACTCCTGGGGTGGAGATACGCAGTATTTT
CDR3aa: CASSDSWGGDTQYF
j_gene: TRBJ2-3
d_gene: -
v_gene: TRBV5-1
abundance: few

CDR3nt: TGTGCCAGCAGTGACAAAGGGCCGAGAGACACTGAAGCTTTCTTT
CDR3aa: CASSDKGPRDTEAFF
j_gene: TRBJ1-1
d_gene: -
v_gene: TRBV6-4
abundance: few

CDR3nt: TGTGCCAGCAGCGTAGCTACCTCAGGGGGTTCTTCCTATGGCTACACCTTC
CDR3aa: CASSVATSGGSSYGYTF
j_gene: TRBJ1-2
d_gene: TRBD1
v_gene: TRBV9
abundance: -

CDR3nt: TGTGCCTGGAGCGCAACTAAGACCCAGTACTTC
CDR3aa: CAWSATKTQYF
j_gene: TRBJ2-5
d_gene: -
v_gene: TRBV30
abundance: -

CDR3nt: TGTGCCAGCAGCTTATATACTGGCGGGAATAGGATAACAGATACGCAGTATTTT
CDR3aa: CASSLYTGGNRITDTQYF
j_gene: TRBJ2-3
d_gene: -
v_gene: TRBV7-6
abundance: -

CDR3nt: TGTGCCACCAGCAAATGGACAGGGTACTCCTATGGCTACACCTTC
CDR3aa: CATSKWTGYSYGYTF
j_gene: TRBJ1-2
d_gene: TRBD1
v_gene: TRBV15
abundance: -

CDR3nt: TGTGCCAGCAGCGAATTTAACAGGGGTCACTTGGTGCTCGCGCCGGAAGCTTTCTTT
CDR3aa: CASSEFNRGHLVLAPEAFF
j_gene: TRBJ1-1
d_gene: TRBD1
v_gene: TRBV6-1
abundance: -

CDR3nt: TGTGCCACCAGTGCCCAGGACAGGGTTCAGTATTTT
CDR3aa: CATSAQDRVQYF
j_gene: TRBJ2-3
d_gene: TRBD1
v_gene: TRBV24-1
abundance: -

CDR3nt: TGTGCCAGCAGCTTAAACCCAGGGGACACTGAAGCTTTCTTT
CDR3aa: CASSLNPGDTEAFF
j_gene: TRBJ1-1
d_gene: -
v_gene: TRBV11-1
abundance: -

CDR3nt: TGTGCCAGTAGTATTCAGGGAGGCTCCTACGAGCAGTACTTC
CDR3aa: CASSIQGGSYEQYF
j_gene: TRBJ2-7
d_gene: -
v_gene: TRBV19
abundance: -

CDR3nt: TGTGCCAGCAGTGACTCGAAAGCAAACACCGGGGAGCTGTTTTTT
CDR3aa: CASSDSKANTGELFF
j_gene: TRBJ2-2
d_gene: -
v_gene: TRBV6-4
abundance: -

CDR3nt: TGTGCCAGCAGCTTAGGGATCGGAAACACCATATATTTT
CDR3aa: CASSLGIGNTIYF
j_gene: TRBJ1-3
d_gene: -
v_gene: TRBV11-2
abundance: -

CDR3nt: TGTGCCAGCAGCTTAACGGAGTTTTCTGGCTACACCTTC
CDR3aa: CASSLTEFSGYTF
j_gene: TRBJ1-2
d_gene: -
v_gene: TRBV7-3
abundance: -

CDR3nt: TGTGCCAGTAGTCCCACCCTGGGCGGCCACTCTGGAAACACCATATATTTT
CDR3aa: CASSPTLGGHSGNTIYF
j_gene: TRBJ1-3
d_gene: -
v_gene: TRBV19
abundance: -

CDR3nt: TGTGCCAGCAGTTTATTCCGGGGGGAAGGTGGCTACACCTTC
CDR3aa: CASSLFRGEGGYTF
j_gene: TRBJ1-2
d_gene: -
v_gene: TRBV28
abundance: -

CDR3nt: TGTGCCTGGAGTGTACCCGACATGAGCAATCAGCCCCAGCATTTT
CDR3aa: CAWSVPDMSNQPQHF
j_gene: TRBJ1-5
d_gene: -
v_gene: TRBV30
abundance: -

CDR3nt: TGTGCCATCAGCCCCCGGACAGTGAACACTGAAGCTTTCTTT
CDR3aa: CAISPRTVNTEAFF
j_gene: TRBJ1-1
d_gene: -
v_gene: TRBV10-3
abundance: -

CDR3nt: TGCGCCAGCAGCTCACCCTCGGCTAACTATGGCTACACCTTC
CDR3aa: CASSSPSANYGYTF
j_gene: TRBJ1-2
d_gene: -
v_gene: TRBV5-1
abundance: -

CDR3nt: TGTGCCAGCAGCTCTCGGACAGGACAAGAGACCCAGTACTTC
CDR3aa: CASSSRTGQETQYF
j_gene: TRBJ2-5
d_gene: TRBD1
v_gene: TRBV9
abundance: once

CDR3nt: TGTGCCAGCTCACCCCGGGCCAGGGGGCCGGAGACCGGGGAGCTGTTTTTT
CDR3aa: CASSPRARGPETGELFF
j_gene: TRBJ2-2
d_gene: TRBD1
v_gene: TRBV18
abundance: -

CDR3nt: TGCGCCAGCAGCTTGGGGGGCGATGAGCAGTTCTTC
CDR3aa: CASSLGGDEQFF
j_gene: TRBJ2-1
d_gene: -
v_gene: TRBV5-1
abundance: -

CDR3nt: TGTGCCAGCAGTGAATTCTTCGTTGACGGCTACACCTTC
CDR3aa: CASSEFFVDGYTF
j_gene: TRBJ1-2
d_gene: -
v_gene: TRBV25-1
abundance: -

CDR3nt: TGTGCCAGCAGCGCGACAGGGAGCTCCTACAATGAGCAGTTCTTC
CDR3aa: CASSATGSSYNEQFF
j_gene: TRBJ2-1
d_gene: TRBD1
v_gene: TRBV27
abundance: -

CDR3nt: TGTGCCAGCAGTACCGGGACAGACTATGGCTACACCTTC
CDR3aa: CASSTGTDYGYTF
j_gene: TRBJ1-2
d_gene: TRBD1
v_gene: TRBV6-5
abundance: -

CDR3nt: TGTGCCAGCAGCCCAGGGGGCACTGAAGCTTTCTTT
CDR3aa: CASSPGGTEAFF
j_gene: TRBJ1-1
d_gene: TRBD1
v_gene: TRBV7-9
abundance: -

CDR3nt: TGTGCCAGTAGTATTGACAGATCCTATGGCTACACCTTC
CDR3aa: CASSIDRSYGYTF
j_gene: TRBJ1-2
d_gene: -
v_gene: TRBV19
abundance: -

CDR3nt: TGTGCCAGCAGTTTAGGATCAGGTATCGTGGGCTATGGCTACACCTTC
CDR3aa: CASSLGSGIVGYGYTF
j_gene: TRBJ1-2
d_gene: -
v_gene: TRBV27
abundance: -

CDR3nt: TGTGCCAGCAGCCGAGATAGGGCGGGACGGGGAAACACCGGGGAGCTGTTTTTT
CDR3aa: CASSRDRAGRGNTGELFF
j_gene: TRBJ2-2
d_gene: -
v_gene: TRBV7-8
abundance: -

CDR3nt: TGTGCCAGCAGCCAAGGGCTCGGAGAGACCCAGTACTTC
CDR3aa: CASSQGLGETQYF
j_gene: TRBJ2-5
d_gene: -
v_gene: TRBV14
abundance: many